This T cell receptor (beta chain) was recovered during a study of cytomegalovirus exposure and HLA in healthy donors. In the PCR, 60 Vbeta and 13 Jbeta primers were used. The repertoire was sequenced with immunoSEQ multiplex PCR; TCRdb's copy has only in-frame clones and lacks some. The sample shows approximately 70,000 clones, 65% to 85% of them seen only once. Study findings and constraints: Reportedly, cytomegalovirus status was diagnosed with high sensitivity and specificity. Some highly shared sequence variants likely arose as a pipeline artifact. CMV serostatus stood as the only immune exposure information on hand. In an earlier analysis, about 87% or about 30%: the productive usage of most TCR beta V segments.

CDR3 size: 15 residues. With 6 bases clipped from V and 9 bases from J, the junction kept 12 bases outside the gene matches. In germline, CDR1 is MDHEN, CDR2 SYDVKM. This clone was counted between two and nine times. What it binds is not known. Material for sequencing was PBMCs. V gene TRBV28 combines with J gene TRBJ2-1; 9 positions match TRBD1. This sequence originates from a woman aged 30 to 39 in good health and CMV-seronegative. CDR3 nucleotides: TGTGCCAGCAGAGTAACAGGGGGCCTGTCGAGTGAGCAGTTCTTC. This sequence encodes CASRVTGGLSSEQFF.